A selection of T cell receptor beta chains follows, all from one sample in a study of T cells in localized non-small cell lung cancer. Using immunoSEQ multiplex PCR, the repertoire was profiled, and TCRdb retains in-frame clones only, with some absent. The sample records roughly 3,000 clones, about 20% being singletons. Sequences were derived from lung tumor tissue, sampled before any cancer treatment. The receptor set was obtained from a female donor older than 55 with stage II lung adenocarcinoma. CDR3s include the opening cysteine and the closing phenylalanine or tryptophan. The D gene is left open where the match is weak. Size values are once, few and many counts, or a class for expanded clones, and some rows have none.

D gene: NA
J gene: TRBJ2-5
clone size: few
V gene: TRBV11-3
CDR3 protein: CASSLTESGETQYF
CDR3 DNA: TGTGCCAGCAGCTTAACAGAAAGCGGAGAGACCCAGTACTTC

D gene: NA
J gene: TRBJ2-7
clone size: few
V gene: TRBV6-4
CDR3 protein: CASSFGQRQYF
CDR3 DNA: TGTGCCAGCAGTTTCGGACAGAGGCAGTACTTC

D gene: NA
J gene: TRBJ1-3
clone size: few
V gene: TRBV14
CDR3 protein: CASSPSGGFSNTIYF
CDR3 DNA: TGTGCCAGCTCCCCAAGCGGGGGTTTTAGTAACACCATATATTTT

D gene: NA
J gene: TRBJ1-5
clone size: NA
V gene: TRBV23-1
CDR3 protein: CASSRNGPGGGRQRPNQPQHF
CDR3 DNA: TGCGCCAGCAGTCGAAATGGACCCGGGGGGGGAAGACAGAGACCTAATCAGCCCCAGCATTTT

D gene: NA
J gene: TRBJ1-2
clone size: few
V gene: TRBV11-3
CDR3 protein: CASSLDWDGGRSGYTF
CDR3 DNA: TGTGCCAGCAGCTTAGATTGGGACGGGGGAAGGAGCGGCTACACCTTC

D gene: TRBD2
J gene: TRBJ2-3
clone size: NA
V gene: TRBV5-1
CDR3 protein: CASSLKAGDGDTQYF
CDR3 DNA: TGCGCCAGCAGCTTGAAGGCGGGAGATGGGGATACGCAGTATTTT

D gene: NA
J gene: TRBJ2-7
clone size: NA
V gene: TRBV19
CDR3 protein: CASSSGAAGEGEQYF
CDR3 DNA: TGTGCCAGTAGTAGTGGGGCGGCAGGAGAGGGAGAGCAGTACTTC

D gene: NA
J gene: TRBJ2-3
clone size: few
V gene: TRBV29-1
CDR3 protein: CSAGWRGADTQYF
CDR3 DNA: TGCAGCGCGGGCTGGAGGGGGGCAGATACGCAGTATTTT

D gene: NA
J gene: TRBJ1-5
clone size: NA
V gene: TRBV18
CDR3 protein: CASSLSATQPQHF
CDR3 DNA: TGTGCCAGCTCACTCTCCGCGACACAGCCCCAGCATTTT

D gene: NA
J gene: TRBJ1-1
clone size: many
V gene: TRBV6-8
CDR3 protein: CASSYPSPEGEAFF
CDR3 DNA: TGTGCCAGCAGTTACCCGTCGCCGGAGGGTGAAGCTTTCTTT

D gene: NA
J gene: TRBJ2-2
clone size: few
V gene: TRBV11-3
CDR3 protein: CASSPWVGNTGELFF
CDR3 DNA: TGTGCCAGCAGCCCCTGGGTAGGGAACACCGGGGAGCTGTTTTTT

D gene: NA
J gene: TRBJ2-7
clone size: few
V gene: TRBV28
CDR3 protein: CASSLALGEQYF
CDR3 DNA: TGTGCCAGCAGTTTAGCCCTCGGGGAGCAGTACTTC

D gene: NA
J gene: TRBJ2-2
clone size: many
V gene: TRBV11-3
CDR3 protein: CASRPSSRNTGELFF
CDR3 DNA: TGTGCCAGCAGACCCAGTTCCCGGAACACCGGGGAGCTGTTTTTT

D gene: TRBD2
J gene: TRBJ2-1
clone size: NA
V gene: TRBV18
CDR3 protein: CASSTPGLAENEQFF
CDR3 DNA: TGTGCCAGCTCAACCCCGGGACTAGCCGAAAATGAGCAGTTCTTC

D gene: NA
J gene: TRBJ1-1
clone size: NA
V gene: TRBV9
CDR3 protein: CASSVEAEATEAFF
CDR3 DNA: TGTGCCAGCAGCGTTGAGGCTGAGGCCACTGAAGCTTTCTTT

D gene: NA
J gene: TRBJ2-4
clone size: NA
V gene: TRBV19
CDR3 protein: CASSSLSRGKNIQYF
CDR3 DNA: TGTGCCAGTAGTTCCCTGTCGCGGGGCAAAAACATTCAGTACTTC